This T cell receptor beta chain is from a study of PD-1 blockade in classical Hodgkin lymphoma. The ends lost 6 bases at V and 4 bases at J; junction bases unmatched: 7. This CDR3 comprises 15 residues. Germline assignment: CDR1 SGHNT and CDR2 YYREEE (reference sequence). All patients relapsed after autologous stem cell transplantation, and brentuximab vedotin exposure varied. Clones were read by immunoSEQ multiplex PCR, and TCRdb kept only the in-frame ones, dropping some. The sample has around 14,000 clones; 60% to 80% are singletons. Sample: peripheral blood mononuclear cells (PBMCs), taken before the second cycle of nivolumab. This chain joins TRBV5-4 and TRBJ2-1, with 10 bases matching TRBD1. The receptor was isolated from a human donor with classical Hodgkin lymphoma. This CDR3 reads CASIPSGQGYNEQFF. The DNA of the CDR3 is TGTGCCAGCATACCCTCGGGACAGGGGTACAATGAGCAGTTCTTC.